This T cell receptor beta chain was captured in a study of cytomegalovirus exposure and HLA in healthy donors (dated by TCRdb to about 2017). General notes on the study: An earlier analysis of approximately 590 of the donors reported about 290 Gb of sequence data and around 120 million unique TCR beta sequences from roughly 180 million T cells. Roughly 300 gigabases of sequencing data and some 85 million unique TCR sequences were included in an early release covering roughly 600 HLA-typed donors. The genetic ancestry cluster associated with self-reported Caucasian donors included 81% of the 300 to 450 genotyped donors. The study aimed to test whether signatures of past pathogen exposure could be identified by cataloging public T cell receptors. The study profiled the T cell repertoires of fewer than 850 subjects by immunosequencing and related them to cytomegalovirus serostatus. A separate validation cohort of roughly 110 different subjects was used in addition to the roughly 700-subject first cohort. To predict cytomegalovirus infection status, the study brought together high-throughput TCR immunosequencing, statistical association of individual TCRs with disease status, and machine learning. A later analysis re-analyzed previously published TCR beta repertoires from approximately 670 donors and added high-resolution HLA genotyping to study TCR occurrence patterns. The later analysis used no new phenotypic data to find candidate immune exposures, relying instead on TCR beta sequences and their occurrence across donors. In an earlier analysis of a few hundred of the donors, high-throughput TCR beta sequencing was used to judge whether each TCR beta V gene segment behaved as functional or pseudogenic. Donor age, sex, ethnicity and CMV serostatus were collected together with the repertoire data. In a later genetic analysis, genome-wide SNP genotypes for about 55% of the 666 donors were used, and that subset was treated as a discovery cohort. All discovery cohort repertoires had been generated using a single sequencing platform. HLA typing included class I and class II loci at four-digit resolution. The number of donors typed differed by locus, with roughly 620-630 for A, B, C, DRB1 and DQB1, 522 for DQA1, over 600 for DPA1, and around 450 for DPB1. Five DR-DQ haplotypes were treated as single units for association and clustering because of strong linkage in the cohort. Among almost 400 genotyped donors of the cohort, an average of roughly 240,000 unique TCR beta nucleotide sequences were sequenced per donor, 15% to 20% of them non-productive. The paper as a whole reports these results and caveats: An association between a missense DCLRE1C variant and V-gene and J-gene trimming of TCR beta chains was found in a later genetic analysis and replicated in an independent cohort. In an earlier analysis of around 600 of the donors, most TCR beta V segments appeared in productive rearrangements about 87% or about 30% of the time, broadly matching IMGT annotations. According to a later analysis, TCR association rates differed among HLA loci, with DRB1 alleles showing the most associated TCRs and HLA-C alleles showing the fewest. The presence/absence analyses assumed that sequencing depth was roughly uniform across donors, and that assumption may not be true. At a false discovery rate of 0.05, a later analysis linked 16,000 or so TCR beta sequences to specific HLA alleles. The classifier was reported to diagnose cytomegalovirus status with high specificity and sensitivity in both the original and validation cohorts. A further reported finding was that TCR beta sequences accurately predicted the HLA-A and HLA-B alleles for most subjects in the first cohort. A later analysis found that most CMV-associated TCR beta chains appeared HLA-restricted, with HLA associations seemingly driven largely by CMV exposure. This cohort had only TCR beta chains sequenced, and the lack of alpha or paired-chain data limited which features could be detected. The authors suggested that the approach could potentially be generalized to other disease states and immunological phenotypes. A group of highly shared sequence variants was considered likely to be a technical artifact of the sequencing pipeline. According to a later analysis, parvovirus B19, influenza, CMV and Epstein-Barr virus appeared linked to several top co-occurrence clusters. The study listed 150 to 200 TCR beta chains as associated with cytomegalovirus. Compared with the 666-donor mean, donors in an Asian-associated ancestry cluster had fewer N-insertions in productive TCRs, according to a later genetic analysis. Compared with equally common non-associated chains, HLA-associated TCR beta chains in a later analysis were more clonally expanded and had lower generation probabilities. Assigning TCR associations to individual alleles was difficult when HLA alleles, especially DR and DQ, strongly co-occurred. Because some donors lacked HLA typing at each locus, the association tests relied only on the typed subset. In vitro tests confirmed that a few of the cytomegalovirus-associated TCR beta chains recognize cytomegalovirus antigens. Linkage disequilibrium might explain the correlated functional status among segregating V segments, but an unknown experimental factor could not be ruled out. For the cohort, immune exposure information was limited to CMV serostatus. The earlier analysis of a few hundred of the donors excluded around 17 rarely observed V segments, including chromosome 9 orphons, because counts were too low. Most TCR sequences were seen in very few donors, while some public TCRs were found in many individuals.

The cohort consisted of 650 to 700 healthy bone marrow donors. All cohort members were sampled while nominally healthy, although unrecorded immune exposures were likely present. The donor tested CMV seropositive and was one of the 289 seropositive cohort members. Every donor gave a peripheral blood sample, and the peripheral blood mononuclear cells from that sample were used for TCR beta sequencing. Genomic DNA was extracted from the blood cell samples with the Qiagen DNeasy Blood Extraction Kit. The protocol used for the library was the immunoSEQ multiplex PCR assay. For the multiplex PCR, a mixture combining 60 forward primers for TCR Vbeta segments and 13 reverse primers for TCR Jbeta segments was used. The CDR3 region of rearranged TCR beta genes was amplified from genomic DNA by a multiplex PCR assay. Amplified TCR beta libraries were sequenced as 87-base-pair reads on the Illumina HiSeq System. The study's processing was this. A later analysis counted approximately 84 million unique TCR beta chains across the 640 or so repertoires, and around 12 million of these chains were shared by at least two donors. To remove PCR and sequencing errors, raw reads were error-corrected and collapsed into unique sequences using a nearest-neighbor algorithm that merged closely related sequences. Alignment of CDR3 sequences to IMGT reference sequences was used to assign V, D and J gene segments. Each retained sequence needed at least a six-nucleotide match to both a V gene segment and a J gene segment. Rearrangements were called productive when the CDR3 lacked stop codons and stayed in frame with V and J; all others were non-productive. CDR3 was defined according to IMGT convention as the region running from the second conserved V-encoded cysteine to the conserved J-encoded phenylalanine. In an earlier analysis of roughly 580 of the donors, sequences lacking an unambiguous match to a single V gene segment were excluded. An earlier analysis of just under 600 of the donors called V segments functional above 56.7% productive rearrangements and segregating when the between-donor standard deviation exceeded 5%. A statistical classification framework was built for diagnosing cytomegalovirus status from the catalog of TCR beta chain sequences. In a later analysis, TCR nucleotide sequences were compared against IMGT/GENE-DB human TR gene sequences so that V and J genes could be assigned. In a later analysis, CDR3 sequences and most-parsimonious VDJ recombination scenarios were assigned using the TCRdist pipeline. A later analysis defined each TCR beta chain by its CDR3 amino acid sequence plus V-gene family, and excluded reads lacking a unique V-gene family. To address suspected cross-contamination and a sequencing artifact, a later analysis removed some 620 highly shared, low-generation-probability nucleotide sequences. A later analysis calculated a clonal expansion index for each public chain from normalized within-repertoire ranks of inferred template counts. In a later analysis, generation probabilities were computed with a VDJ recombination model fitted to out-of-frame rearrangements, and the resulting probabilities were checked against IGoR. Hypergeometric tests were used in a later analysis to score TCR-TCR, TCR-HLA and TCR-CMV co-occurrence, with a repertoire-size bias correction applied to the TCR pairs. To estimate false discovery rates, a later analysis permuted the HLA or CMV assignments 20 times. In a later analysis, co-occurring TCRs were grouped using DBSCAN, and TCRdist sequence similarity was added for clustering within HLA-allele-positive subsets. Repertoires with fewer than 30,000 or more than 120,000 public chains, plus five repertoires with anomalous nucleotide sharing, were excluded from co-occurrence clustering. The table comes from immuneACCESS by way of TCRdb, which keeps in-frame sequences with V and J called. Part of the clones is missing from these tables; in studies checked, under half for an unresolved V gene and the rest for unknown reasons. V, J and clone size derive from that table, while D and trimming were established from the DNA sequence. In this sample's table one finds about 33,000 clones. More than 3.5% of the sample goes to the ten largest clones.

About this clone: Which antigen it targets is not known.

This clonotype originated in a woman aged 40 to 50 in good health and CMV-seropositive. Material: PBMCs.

At the DNA level, the sequence is TGTGCCAGCAGTTACTTCAGGGCTAGCAATCAGCCCCAGCATTTT. It codes for CASSYFRASNQPQHF. The sequence is built from TRBV6-6 and TRBJ1-5; a weak D assignment points to TRBD1 (5 bases agree). CDR1 MNHNY and CDR2 SVGAGI are derived from the germline V gene (reference sequence). The CDR3 measures 15 amino acids from cysteine to phenylalanine. Only CDR3 DNA is held: 45 bases, read in frame from base 1. V and J lose 1 base and 0 bases, and a span of 7 bases separates them.